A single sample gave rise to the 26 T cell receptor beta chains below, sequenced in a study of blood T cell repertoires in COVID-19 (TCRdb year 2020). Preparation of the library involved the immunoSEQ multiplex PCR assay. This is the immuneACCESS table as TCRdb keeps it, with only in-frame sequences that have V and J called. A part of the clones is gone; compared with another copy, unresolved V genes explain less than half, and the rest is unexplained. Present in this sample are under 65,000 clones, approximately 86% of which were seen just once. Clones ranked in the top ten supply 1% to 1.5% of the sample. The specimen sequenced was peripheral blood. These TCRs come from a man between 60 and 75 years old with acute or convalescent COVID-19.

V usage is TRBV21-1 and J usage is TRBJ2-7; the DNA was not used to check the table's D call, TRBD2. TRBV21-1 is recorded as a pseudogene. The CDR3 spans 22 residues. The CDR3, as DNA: TGTGCCAGCAGCCCAAGACGGGTAACGAGCGGGAGTTTTTTTGTGCTGTCCTACGAGCAGTACTTC. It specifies CASSPRRVTSGSFFVLSYEQYF.

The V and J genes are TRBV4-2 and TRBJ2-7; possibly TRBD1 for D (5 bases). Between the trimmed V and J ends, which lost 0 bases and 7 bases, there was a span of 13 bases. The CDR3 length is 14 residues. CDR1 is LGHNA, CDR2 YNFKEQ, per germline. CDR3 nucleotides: TGTGCCAGCAGCCAAGAGCGACAGTCCGGGGAGCAGTACTTC. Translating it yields CASSQERQSGEQYF.

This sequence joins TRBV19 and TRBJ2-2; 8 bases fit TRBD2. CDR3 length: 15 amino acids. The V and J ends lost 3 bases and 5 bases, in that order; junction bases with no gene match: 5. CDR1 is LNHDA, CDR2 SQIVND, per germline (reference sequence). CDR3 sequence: CASSISGGETGELFF. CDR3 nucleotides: TGTGCCAGTAGTATCAGCGGGGGCGAGACCGGGGAGCTGTTTTTT. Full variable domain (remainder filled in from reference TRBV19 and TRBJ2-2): DGGITQSPKYLFRKEGQNVTLSCEQNLNHDAMYWYRQDPGQGLRLIYYSQIVNDFQKGDIAEGYSVSREKKESFPLTVTSAQKNPTAFYLCASSISGGETGELFFGEGSRLTVL.

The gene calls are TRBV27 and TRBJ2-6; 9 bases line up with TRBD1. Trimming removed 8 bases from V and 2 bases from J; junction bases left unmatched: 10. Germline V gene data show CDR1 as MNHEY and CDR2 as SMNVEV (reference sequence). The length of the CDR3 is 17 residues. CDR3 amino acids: CASRRGQGGTGANVLTF. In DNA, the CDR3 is TGTGCCAGCCGCCGGGGACAGGGAGGGACTGGGGCCAACGTCCTGACTTTC.

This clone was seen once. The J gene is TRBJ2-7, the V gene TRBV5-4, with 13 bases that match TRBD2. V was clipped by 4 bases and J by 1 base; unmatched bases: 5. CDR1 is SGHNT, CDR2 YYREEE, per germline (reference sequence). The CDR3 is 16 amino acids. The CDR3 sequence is CASSPELAGGSYEQYF. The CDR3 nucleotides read TGTGCCAGCAGCCCCGAACTAGCGGGAGGGTCCTACGAGCAGTACTTC.

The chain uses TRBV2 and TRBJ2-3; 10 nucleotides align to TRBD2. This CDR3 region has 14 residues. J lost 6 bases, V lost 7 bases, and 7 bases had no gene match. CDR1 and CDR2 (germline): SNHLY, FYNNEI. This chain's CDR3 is CASTVAGGLDTQYF. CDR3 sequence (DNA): TGTGCCAGCACCGTAGCGGGGGGTCTGGATACGCAGTATTTT.

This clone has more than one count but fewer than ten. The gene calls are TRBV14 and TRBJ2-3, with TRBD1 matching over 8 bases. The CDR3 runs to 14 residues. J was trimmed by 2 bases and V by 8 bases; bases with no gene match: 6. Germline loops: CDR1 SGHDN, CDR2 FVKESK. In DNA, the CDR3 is TGTGCCAGCGGGACAGGACTTCACACAGATACGCAGTATTTT. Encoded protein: CASGTGLHTDTQYF.

CDR3 bases: TGCGCCAGCAGCTTGAGCGGGGACGAAAAACTGTTTTTT. It encodes CASSLSGDEKLFF. The chain is built from TRBV5-1 and TRBJ1-4; D perhaps matches TRBD1 (5 bases). The germline V gene encodes CDR1 SGHRS and CDR2 YFSETQ. V lost 1 base and J 8 bases, leaving 9 bases between the germline ends. CDR3 length: 13 amino acids.

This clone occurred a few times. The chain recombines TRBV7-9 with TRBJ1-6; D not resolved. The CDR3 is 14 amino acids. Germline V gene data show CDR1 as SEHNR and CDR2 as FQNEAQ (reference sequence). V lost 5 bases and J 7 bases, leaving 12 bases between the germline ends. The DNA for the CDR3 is TGTGCCAGCAGCGTCGGAGAATTAAATTCACCCCTCCACTTT. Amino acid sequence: CASSVGELNSPLHF.

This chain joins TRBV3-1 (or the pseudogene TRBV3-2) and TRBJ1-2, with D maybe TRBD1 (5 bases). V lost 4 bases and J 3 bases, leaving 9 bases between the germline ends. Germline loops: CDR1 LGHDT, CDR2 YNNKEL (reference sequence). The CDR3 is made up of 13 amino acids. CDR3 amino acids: CASSPRVDYGYTF. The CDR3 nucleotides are TGTGCCAGCAGCCCCAGGGTAGACTATGGCTACACCTTC.

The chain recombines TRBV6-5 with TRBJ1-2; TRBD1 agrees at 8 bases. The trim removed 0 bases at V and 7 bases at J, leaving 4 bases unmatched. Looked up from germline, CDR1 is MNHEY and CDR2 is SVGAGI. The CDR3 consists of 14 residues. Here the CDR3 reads CASSYSGQGSGYTF. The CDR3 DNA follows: TGTGCCAGCAGTTACTCCGGACAGGGTAGTGGCTACACCTTC.

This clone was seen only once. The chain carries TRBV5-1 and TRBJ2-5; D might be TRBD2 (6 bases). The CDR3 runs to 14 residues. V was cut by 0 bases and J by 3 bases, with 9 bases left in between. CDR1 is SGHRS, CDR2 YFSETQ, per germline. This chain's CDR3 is CASSLVGLKETQYF. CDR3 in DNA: TGCGCCAGCAGCTTGGTGGGACTTAAAGAGACCCAGTACTTC. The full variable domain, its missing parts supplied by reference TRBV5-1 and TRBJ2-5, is KAGVTQTPRYLIKTRGQQVTLSCSPISGHRSVSWYQQTPGQGLQFLFEYFSETQRNKGNFPGRFSGRQFSNSRSEMNVSTLELGDSALYLCASSLVGLKETQYFGPGTRLLVL.

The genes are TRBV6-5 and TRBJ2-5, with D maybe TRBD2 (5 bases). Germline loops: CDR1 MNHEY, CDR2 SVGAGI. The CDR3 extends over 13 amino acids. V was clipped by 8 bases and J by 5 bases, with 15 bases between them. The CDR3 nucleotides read TGTGCCAGCGCTTCGGGAAATGGGGAGACCCAGTACTTC. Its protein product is CASASGNGETQYF.

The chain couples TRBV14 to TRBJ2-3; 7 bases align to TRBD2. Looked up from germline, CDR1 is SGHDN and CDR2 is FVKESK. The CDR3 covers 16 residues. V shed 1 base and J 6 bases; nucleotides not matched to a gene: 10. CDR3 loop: CASSQASSWGGDTQYF. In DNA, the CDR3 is TGTGCCAGCAGCCAAGCATCCTCCTGGGGGGGGGATACGCAGTATTTT.

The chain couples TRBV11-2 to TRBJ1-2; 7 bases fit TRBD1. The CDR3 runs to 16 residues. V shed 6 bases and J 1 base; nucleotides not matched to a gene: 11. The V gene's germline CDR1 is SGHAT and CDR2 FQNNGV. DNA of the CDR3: TGTGCCAGCAGATCTTTCAGGGGGGCCCTTAACTATGGCTACACCTTC. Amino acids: CASRSFRGALNYGYTF.

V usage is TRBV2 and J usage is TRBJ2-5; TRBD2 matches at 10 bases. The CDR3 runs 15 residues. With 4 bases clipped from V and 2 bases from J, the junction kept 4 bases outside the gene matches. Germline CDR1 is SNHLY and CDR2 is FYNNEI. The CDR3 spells CASSGASGGQETQYF. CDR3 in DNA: TGTGCCAGCAGTGGTGCTAGCGGGGGACAAGAGACCCAGTACTTC.

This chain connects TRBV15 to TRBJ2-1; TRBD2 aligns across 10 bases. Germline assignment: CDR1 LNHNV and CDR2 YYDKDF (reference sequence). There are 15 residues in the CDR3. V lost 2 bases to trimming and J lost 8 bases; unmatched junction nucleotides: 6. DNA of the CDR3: TGTGCCACCAGCAGATGGGGGACTAGCGTAGATGAGCAGTTCTTC. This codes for CATSRWGTSVDEQFF. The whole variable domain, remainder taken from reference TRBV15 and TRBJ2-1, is DAMVIQNPRYQVTQFGKPVTLSCSQTLNHNVMYWYQQKSSQAPKLLFHYYDKDFNNEADTPDNFQSRRPNTSFCFLDIRSPGLGDTAMYLCATSRWGTSVDEQFFGPGTRLTVL.

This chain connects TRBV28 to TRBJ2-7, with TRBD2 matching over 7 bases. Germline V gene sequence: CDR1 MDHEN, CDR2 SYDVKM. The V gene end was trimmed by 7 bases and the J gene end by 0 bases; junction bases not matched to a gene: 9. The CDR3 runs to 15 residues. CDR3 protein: CASTLGGEGSYEQYF. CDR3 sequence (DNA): TGTGCCAGCACCTTAGGCGGGGAGGGCTCCTACGAGCAGTACTTC. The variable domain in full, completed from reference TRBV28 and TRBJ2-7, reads DVKVTQSSRYLVKRTGEKVFLECVQDMDHENMFWYRQDPGLGLRLIYFSYDVKMKEKGDIPEGYSVSREKKERFSLILESASTNQTSMYLCASTLGGEGSYEQYFGPGTRLTVT.

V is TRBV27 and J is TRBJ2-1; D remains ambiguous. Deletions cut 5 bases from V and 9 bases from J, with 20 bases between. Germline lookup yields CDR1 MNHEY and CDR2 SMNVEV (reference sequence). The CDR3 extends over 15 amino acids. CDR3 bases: TGTGCCAGCAGTGCGTCAGGATCTGGTTATGGTGAGCAGTTCTTC. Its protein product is CASSASGSGYGEQFF.

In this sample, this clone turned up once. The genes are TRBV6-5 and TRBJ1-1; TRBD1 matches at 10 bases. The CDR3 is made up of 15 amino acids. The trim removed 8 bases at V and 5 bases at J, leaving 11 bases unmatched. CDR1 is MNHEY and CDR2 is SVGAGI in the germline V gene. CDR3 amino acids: CASFVTRQGATEAFF. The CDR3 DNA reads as TGTGCCAGCTTCGTTACGAGACAGGGGGCAACTGAAGCTTTCTTT.

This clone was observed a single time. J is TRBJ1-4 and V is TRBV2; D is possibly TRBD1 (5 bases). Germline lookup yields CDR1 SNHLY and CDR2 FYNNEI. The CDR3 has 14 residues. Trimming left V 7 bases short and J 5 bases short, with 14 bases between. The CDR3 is CASTEQAVNEKLFF. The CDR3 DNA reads TGTGCCAGCACAGAACAGGCCGTGAATGAAAAACTGTTTTTT. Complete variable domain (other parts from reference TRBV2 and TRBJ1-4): EPEVTQTPSHQVTQMGQEVILRCVPISNHLYFYWYRQILGQKVEFLVSFYNNEISEKSEIFDDQFSVERPDGSNFTLKIRSTKLEDSAMYFCASTEQAVNEKLFFGSGTQLSVL.

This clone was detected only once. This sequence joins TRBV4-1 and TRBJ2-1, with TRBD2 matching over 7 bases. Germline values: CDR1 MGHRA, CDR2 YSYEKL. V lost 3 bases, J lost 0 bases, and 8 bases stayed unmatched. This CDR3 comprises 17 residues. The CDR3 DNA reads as TGCGCCAGCAGCCAGAGCGGGATAACTCCCTCCTACAATGAGCAGTTCTTC. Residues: CASSQSGITPSYNEQFF.

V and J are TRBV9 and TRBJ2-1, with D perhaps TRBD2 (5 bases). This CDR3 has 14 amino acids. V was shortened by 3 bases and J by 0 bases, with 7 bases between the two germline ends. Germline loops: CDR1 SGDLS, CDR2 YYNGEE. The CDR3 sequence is CASSGRDSYNEQFF. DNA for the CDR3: TGTGCCAGCAGCGGACGGGACTCCTACAATGAGCAGTTCTTC.

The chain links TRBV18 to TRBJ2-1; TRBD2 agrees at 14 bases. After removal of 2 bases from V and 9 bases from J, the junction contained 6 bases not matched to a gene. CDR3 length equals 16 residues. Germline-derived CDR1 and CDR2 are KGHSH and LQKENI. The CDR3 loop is CASSPINGLAGGEQFF. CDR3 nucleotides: TGTGCCAGCTCACCAATCAACGGACTAGCGGGAGGTGAGCAGTTCTTC.

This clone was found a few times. CDR3 protein: CASSLGTLVEDSGNTIYF. The CDR3 DNA sequence: TGTGCCAGCAGCTTAGGCACACTGGTGGAGGACTCTGGAAACACCATATATTTT. The gene calls are TRBV13 and TRBJ1-3; D is unresolved. The CDR3 contains 18 residues. Germline V gene lookup returns CDR1 PRHDT and CDR2 FYEKMQ (reference sequence). V gave up 0 bases and J gave up 0 bases, with 15 bases separating them.

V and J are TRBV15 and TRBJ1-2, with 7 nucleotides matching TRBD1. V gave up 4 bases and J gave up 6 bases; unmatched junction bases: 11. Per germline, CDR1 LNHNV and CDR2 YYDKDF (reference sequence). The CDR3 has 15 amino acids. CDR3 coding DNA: TGTGCCACCAGCACTATTTCGACAGGGAGAGATGGCTACACCTTC. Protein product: CATSTISTGRDGYTF.